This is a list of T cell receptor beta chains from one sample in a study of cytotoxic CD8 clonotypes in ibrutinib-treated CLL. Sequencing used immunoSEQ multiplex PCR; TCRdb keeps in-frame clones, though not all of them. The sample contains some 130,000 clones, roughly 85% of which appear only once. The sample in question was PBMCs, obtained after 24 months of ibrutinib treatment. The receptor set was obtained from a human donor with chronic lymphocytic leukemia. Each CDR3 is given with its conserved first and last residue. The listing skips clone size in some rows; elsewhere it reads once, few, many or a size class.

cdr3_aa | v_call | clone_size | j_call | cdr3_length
CASSLAAGPAYEQYF | TRBV7-2 | - | TRBJ2-7 | 15
CATALSVPNYGYTF | TRBV28 | - | TRBJ1-2 | 14
CATHGGGGDEQFF | TRBV7-2 | - | TRBJ2-1 | 13
CASSYSTAGAYEQYF | TRBV6-5 | once | TRBJ2-7 | 15
CASSQEGGYTGELFF | TRBV4-2 | - | TRBJ2-2 | 15
CSAPGGTQYF | TRBV29-1 | - | TRBJ2-3 | 10
CASSGGGLGEKLFF | TRBV25-1 | - | TRBJ1-4 | 14
CASSTGGSVNTGELFF | TRBV5-1 | - | TRBJ2-2 | 16
CATDRGGTEAFF | TRBV10-3 | - | TRBJ1-1 | 12
CASSQTSSGGTYEQYF | TRBV4-3 | - | TRBJ2-7 | 16
CASGLDGTGDTQYF | TRBV12-5 | - | TRBJ2-3 | 14
CASSPVPAGIGFSETQYF | TRBV18 | - | TRBJ2-5 | 18
CASSLSVAGAQETQYF | TRBV7-2 | - | TRBJ2-5 | 16
CASSLWGNYGYTF | TRBV27 | once | TRBJ1-2 | 13
CAISESRVNYGYTF | TRBV10-3 | - | TRBJ1-2 | 14
CASTGAGGFEKLFF | TRBV25-1 | - | TRBJ1-4 | 14
CASSRQGTNTGELFF | TRBV25-1 | once | TRBJ2-2 | 15
CASSLAPGLTDTQYF | TRBV7-2 | - | TRBJ2-3 | 15
CASSPQGRRNQPQHF | TRBV7-2 | - | TRBJ1-5 | 15
CASSETGQNTEAFF | TRBV9 | - | TRBJ1-1 | 14
CASSRDRDVSQPQHF | TRBV5-5 | - | TRBJ1-5 | 15